These T cell receptor beta chains were read from a single sample in a study of shared clonotypes between healthy human individuals. Data came from immunoSEQ multiplex PCR; TCRdb stores just in-frame clones and leaves some out. The sample holds about 2 million clones, approximately 95% seen once. The material sequenced was naive CD8+ T cells sorted from blood. Receptors originate from a man aged 18 to 29 in good health. Both conserved end residues are part of each CDR3. The order of the fields is CDR3 length, clone size, J gene, V gene, CDR3 protein. Expanded clones get a size class; other rows say once, few or many, or leave the size out.

length: 17
size: -
J: TRBJ1-2
V: TRBV15
CDR3: CATSTLKRWDSDYGYTF

length: 15
size: -
J: TRBJ2-7
V: TRBV4-2
CDR3: CASSQELAASYEQYF

length: 17
size: -
J: TRBJ2-2
V: TRBV13
CDR3: CASSFSLGQGNTGELFF

length: 13
size: -
J: TRBJ1-1
V: TRBV7-9
CDR3: CASSLAFGAEAFF

length: 15
size: -
J: TRBJ1-5
V: TRBV1
CDR3: CTSSPIPHDRQPQHF

length: 14
size: -
J: TRBJ2-7
V: TRBV9
CDR3: CASNEGVGSYEQYF

length: 15
size: -
J: TRBJ2-2
V: TRBV19
CDR3: CASTLAGANTGELFF

length: 14
size: -
J: TRBJ2-7
V: TRBV9
CDR3: CASSPTSGSGEQYF

length: 12
size: -
J: TRBJ2-1
V: TRBV28
CDR3: CASTPGPGEQFF

length: 17
size: -
J: TRBJ2-3
V: TRBV11-2
CDR3: CASSFSGGDPAPDTQYF

length: 14
size: -
J: TRBJ2-7
V: TRBV4-1
CDR3: CASSLELADFEQYF

length: 14
size: -
J: TRBJ2-7
V: TRBV7-9
CDR3: CASSLSGGLYEQYF

length: 11
size: -
J: TRBJ2-1
V: TRBV30
CDR3: CAWSVQGEQFF

length: 16
size: -
J: TRBJ2-5
V: TRBV6-6
CDR3: CASSWEGTGLQETQYF

length: 16
size: -
J: TRBJ2-1
V: TRBV7-9
CDR3: CASSLSPTWAGYEQFF

length: 9
size: -
J: TRBJ1-1
V: TRBV30
CDR3: CAWGPEAFF

length: 16
size: -
J: TRBJ1-1
V: TRBV2
CDR3: CASTEGGEGLYTEAFF

length: 13
size: -
J: TRBJ2-7
V: TRBV6-1
CDR3: CASSEGLDYEQYF

length: 14
size: -
J: TRBJ2-3
V: TRBV10-3
CDR3: CAITPSGSEDTQYF

length: 15
size: -
J: TRBJ1-1
V: TRBV5-6
CDR3: CASSLWVGPDTEAFF

length: 14
size: -
J: TRBJ1-1
V: TRBV29-1
CDR3: CSVVQGPMNTEAFF

length: 19
size: -
J: TRBJ2-5
V: TRBV5-5
CDR3: CASTHGVREIAGDSGTQYF

length: 12
size: -
J: TRBJ2-1
V: TRBV9
CDR3: CASSGLDNEQFF

length: 20
size: -
J: TRBJ2-5
V: TRBV7-6
CDR3: CASSLGPGLAGGPGEETQYF

length: 15
size: -
J: TRBJ2-3
V: TRBV25-1
CDR3: CASSEPGGGSDTQYF

length: 13
size: -
J: TRBJ2-5
V: TRBV30
CDR3: CAFGTRYQETQYF

length: 16
size: -
J: TRBJ2-7
V: TRBV6-6
CDR3: CASSYSLGQGRLEQYF

length: 16
size: -
J: TRBJ1-2
V: TRBV13
CDR3: CASSLGPDRGRYGYTF

length: 15
size: -
J: TRBJ1-3
V: TRBV13
CDR3: CASSLGPGTGGPIYF

length: 14
size: -
J: TRBJ2-7
V: TRBV9
CDR3: CASSAEDLGYEQYF

length: 13
size: -
J: TRBJ2-7
V: TRBV6-5
CDR3: CASSLEGEGEQYF

length: 14
size: -
J: TRBJ1-1
V: TRBV27
CDR3: CASSLRGPNTEAFF

length: 16
size: -
J: TRBJ1-2
V: TRBV7-2
CDR3: CASSEWDRGLNYGYTF

length: 15
size: few
J: TRBJ1-5
V: TRBV9
CDR3: CASSAQGASNQPQHF

length: 15
size: few
J: TRBJ2-1
V: TRBV7-9
CDR3: CASSRYGTDDNEQFF

length: 12
size: -
J: TRBJ2-7
V: TRBV9
CDR3: CASSGDRNEQYF

length: 14
size: -
J: TRBJ2-1
V: TRBV28
CDR3: CASSFRGVYNEQFF

length: 15
size: -
J: TRBJ2-7
V: TRBV28
CDR3: CASSYRGLSVHEQYF

length: 17
size: once
J: TRBJ2-7
V: TRBV30
CDR3: CAWSVLGDVLKDYEQYF

length: 18
size: -
J: TRBJ2-2
V: TRBV25-1
CDR3: CASSDLTSGGPNTGELFF

length: 18
size: -
J: TRBJ1-1
V: TRBV2
CDR3: CASSEGLLLGHLNTEAFF

length: 16
size: -
J: TRBJ2-7
V: TRBV4-1
CDR3: CASSRGTSGSSYEQYF